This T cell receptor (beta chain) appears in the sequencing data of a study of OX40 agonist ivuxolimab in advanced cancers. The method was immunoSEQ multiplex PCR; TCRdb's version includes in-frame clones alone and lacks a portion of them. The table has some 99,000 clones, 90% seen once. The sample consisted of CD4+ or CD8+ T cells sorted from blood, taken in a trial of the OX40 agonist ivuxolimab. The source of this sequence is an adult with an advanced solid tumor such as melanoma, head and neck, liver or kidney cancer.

The CDR3 sequence: CASSGTSGRAAEQFF. CDR3 DNA sequence: TGTGCCAGCAGTGGAACTAGCGGGAGGGCCGCTGAGCAGTTCTTC. The J gene is TRBJ2-1, the V gene TRBV6-6; 13 bases align to TRBD2. The V and J ends lost 5 bases and 9 bases, in that order; junction bases with no gene match: 7. In germline, CDR1 is MNHNY, CDR2 SVGAGI (reference sequence). The CDR3 covers 15 residues.